The sequence of this TCR beta chain was determined in a study of blood T cell repertoires in COVID-19. The CDR3 totals 17 residues. In germline, CDR1 is SGHVS, CDR2 FQNEAQ. V shed 5 bases and J shed 3 bases, with 22 bases lying between them. Generated by immunoSEQ multiplex PCR, the TCRdb table keeps only in-frame clones and is missing some. The sample has more than 35,000 clones, approximately 83% seen once. The chain is built from TRBV7-8 and TRBJ1-2; unclear D gene. The specimen sequenced was peripheral blood. This sequence originates from a woman aged 80 or older with acute or convalescent COVID-19. The CDR3 nucleotides read TGTGCCAGCAGCCGAATAGGAGGCGCCCGAGATCACTATGGCTACACCTTC. Amino acids: CASSRIGGARDHYGYTF.